Listed below are T cell receptor beta chains from one sample, sequenced in a study of control samples from healthy donors and cancer patients. The data were produced by immunoSEQ multiplex PCR, yet TCRdb's version contains in-frame clones alone and is incomplete. Here the sample spans roughly 160,000 clones, 90% to 95% being singletons. Source material: PBMCs. The receptor set was obtained from a man aged 55 to 69 with colorectal cancer. Both conserved end residues are part of each CDR3. The order of the fields is D gene, CDR3 length, V gene, J gene, clone size, CDR3 DNA, CDR3 protein. The D gene is left open where the match is weak. Not all rows give a size; the values are once, few, many and, for expanded clones, a class.

>TRBD1|16|TRBV7-2|TRBJ1-2|few
TGTGCCAGCAGCTTAGAGGTTTGGGACAGTTCCTATGGCTACACCTTC
CASSLEVWDSSYGYTF
>TRBD1|15|TRBV4-3|TRBJ1-2|once
TGCGCCAGCAGCCAAGTCTTAGGGGGCACCTATGGCTACACCTTC
CASSQVLGGTYGYTF
>-|15|TRBV19|TRBJ1-4|-
TGTGCCAGTAGTATGGGGAGCGCAACTAATGAAAAACTGTTTTTT
CASSMGSATNEKLFF
>-|14|TRBV18|TRBJ2-5|-
TGTGCCAGCTCACCTCCGGCGGTTACAGAGACCCAGTACTTC
CASSPPAVTETQYF
>TRBD2|15|TRBV11-2|TRBJ2-1|-
TGTGCCAGCAGCTTACGGACTAGCGCGGACAATGAGCAGTTCTTC
CASSLRTSADNEQFF
>-|11|TRBV20-1|TRBJ1-2|few
TGCAGTGCTCGCGGCGGGCATGGCTACACCTTC
CSARGGHGYTF
>-|14|TRBV7-2|TRBJ1-2|once
TGTGCCAGCAGCTTAGGGAATGGGGACTATGGCTACACCTTC
CASSLGNGDYGYTF
>TRBD1|15|TRBV7-2|TRBJ1-3|-
TGTGCCAGCAGCTTGGACAGGGCTTCTGGAAACACCATATATTTT
CASSLDRASGNTIYF
>-|14|TRBV5-4|TRBJ1-4|-
TGTGCCAGCGCAAATGGGGGGTTCAATGAAAAACTGTTTTTT
CASANGGFNEKLFF
>TRBD1|14|TRBV10-3|TRBJ2-2|-
TGTGCCATCAGTGTGGGACAGGGGAGCGGGGAGCTGTTTTTT
CAISVGQGSGELFF
>-|14|TRBV2|TRBJ1-1|-
TGTGCCAGCATAGAGAGGGGGATGGGCACTGAAGCTTTCTTT
CASIERGMGTEAFF
>-|14|TRBV6-6|TRBJ2-7|-
TGTGCCAGCACCTCCGGGACTCCAACCTACGAGCAGTACTTC
CASTSGTPTYEQYF
>-|12|TRBV29-1|TRBJ2-3|-
TGCAGCCTCCGAGGGAACACAGATACGCAGTATTTT
CSLRGNTDTQYF
>-|11|TRBV30|TRBJ2-1|-
TGTGCCTGGAGATCTTACAATGAGCAGTTCTTC
CAWRSYNEQFF
>-|13|TRBV6-6|TRBJ1-2|-
TGTGCCAGCAGTTGGGATCAAGTGCGGGGCTACACCTTC
CASSWDQVRGYTF
>TRBD1|19|TRBV4-3|TRBJ2-2|-
TGCGCCAGCAGCCAAGTTGAGGGCCGGGACAGGGGGCGCGACGGGGAGCTGTTTTTT
CASSQVEGRDRGRDGELFF
>TRBD1|14|TRBV19|TRBJ2-5|-
TGTGCCAGTAGTATACAGGGGGCGAGAGAGACCCAGTACTTC
CASSIQGARETQYF
>-|13|TRBV7-8|TRBJ1-1|-
TGTGCCAGCAGTTCAAACGGGGGCACTGAAGCTTTCTTT
CASSSNGGTEAFF
>TRBD1|16|TRBV5-1|TRBJ2-3|-
TGCGCCAGCTTACAAATCACCGGGACAGGGGTAGATCCGCAGTATTTT
CASLQITGTGVDPQYF
>-|15|TRBV14|TRBJ1-1|-
TGTGCCAGCAGCCCAGGGACGGCCATGGATACTGAAGCTTTCTTT
CASSPGTAMDTEAFF
>-|14|TRBV19|TRBJ1-1|-
TGTGCCAGCGCCCCAATACCGGGGGGCACTGAAGCTTTCTTT
CASAPIPGGTEAFF
>TRBD1|15|TRBV6-2/TRBV6-3|TRBJ2-3|-
TGTGCCAGCAGTTGGCCGGGACAGGGAACAGATACGCAGTATTTT
CASSWPGQGTDTQYF
>-|14|TRBV6-6|TRBJ2-1|-
TGTGCCAGCAGCGGGGCCCTCTCATACAATGAGCAGTTCTTC
CASSGALSYNEQFF
>TRBD1|14|TRBV3-1/TRBV3-2|TRBJ2-7|-
TGTGCCAGCAGCCAACCCGGACAGGTTCGGGAGCAGTACTTC
CASSQPGQVREQYF
>TRBD1|15|TRBV5-1|TRBJ2-5|-
TGCGCCAGCAGCACCGGGACAGGGGGCCGAGAGACCCAGTACTTC
CASSTGTGGRETQYF
>TRBD2|16|TRBV5-1|TRBJ2-3|-
TGCGCCAGCAGCCACGCGGGGGGTCTTAGCACAGATACGCAGTATTTT
CASSHAGGLSTDTQYF
>-|14|TRBV18|TRBJ2-1|-
TGTGCCAGCTCACGGGGGGCAGGGGAAAATGAGCAGTTCTTC
CASSRGAGENEQFF
>TRBD1|18|TRBV7-9|TRBJ1-4|-
TGTGCCAGCAGCTCCCCGCCAGGACAGGGAGCAACTAATGAAAAACTGTTTTTT
CASSSPPGQGATNEKLFF
>-|15|TRBV9|TRBJ2-3|-
TGTGCCAGCAGCCTCAGCGGTACAGTCACAGATACGCAGTATTTT
CASSLSGTVTDTQYF
>-|15|TRBV29-1|TRBJ1-4|once
TGCAGCGTTGCCCGGGCAGACGGGTTGAATGAAAAACTGTTTTTT
CSVARADGLNEKLFF
>TRBD1|15|TRBV6-1|TRBJ1-5|-
TGTGCCAGCAGTGAAGCGCTGACAGGGTATCAGCCCCAGCATTTT
CASSEALTGYQPQHF
>-|15|TRBV5-4|TRBJ1-5|-
TGTGCCAGCAGCATCACAGGGAGTGGAAATCAGCCCCAGCATTTT
CASSITGSGNQPQHF
>TRBD2|16|TRBV3-1/TRBV3-2|TRBJ2-5|-
TGTGCCAGCAGCCCCTGGACTAGCGGGGGGCAAGAGACCCAGTACTTC
CASSPWTSGGQETQYF
>TRBD2|16|TRBV19|TRBJ2-1|-
TGTGCCAGTAGTATAGCCTTCGAGGGACTAGGAAATGAGCAGTTCTTC
CASSIAFEGLGNEQFF
>-|12|TRBV7-9|TRBJ2-7|-
TGTGCCAGCAGCTTAGAACCCTACGAGCAGTACTTC
CASSLEPYEQYF
>-|15|TRBV27|TRBJ1-1|-
TGTGCCAGCAGTTTATCCCTCGGGGATAACACTGAAGCTTTCTTT
CASSLSLGDNTEAFF
>-|13|TRBV5-4|TRBJ2-2|once
TGTGCCAGCAGCGTTGACAACACCGGGGAGCTGTTTTTT
CASSVDNTGELFF
>-|14|TRBV7-8|TRBJ2-5|-
TGTGCCAGCAGCTCCGGACAGGGAGGGGAGACCCAGTACTTC
CASSSGQGGETQYF
>-|12|TRBV6-4|TRBJ1-6|-
TGTGCCATCCCCCTTATTTATTCACCCCTCCACTTT
CAIPLIYSPLHF
>TRBD1|18|TRBV24-1|TRBJ1-3|-
TGTGCCACCAGTCTAATTTGGGACAGGGGGCTTGTTGGAAACACCATATATTTT
CATSLIWDRGLVGNTIYF
>TRBD1|15|TRBV11-2|TRBJ2-5|-
TGTGCCAGCAGCCCCTGGGTCAGGGGGCAAGAGACCCAGTACTTC
CASSPWVRGQETQYF
>TRBD2|16|TRBV6-6|TRBJ2-3|-
TGTGCCAGCAGTTACTCTTACCGGGGGGACACAGATACGCAGTATTTT
CASSYSYRGDTDTQYF
>TRBD1|19|TRBV19|TRBJ1-2|-
TGTGCCAGTAGCCAGACCGCCGGGACAGGGGTGTGGTTGAACTATGGCTACACCTTC
CASSQTAGTGVWLNYGYTF
>-|13|TRBV7-9|TRBJ2-5|-
TGTGCCAGCAGCTACAGCAGGGCGGAGACCCAGTACTTC
CASSYSRAETQYF
>-|12|TRBV14|TRBJ2-3|-
TGTGCCAGCAGCCAAGCGCGGAGGACGCAGTATTTT
CASSQARRTQYF
>TRBD1|14|TRBV19|TRBJ1-1|-
TGTGCCAGTAGCCAGGGGGCGCTTCCCACTGAAGCTTTCTTT
CASSQGALPTEAFF
>-|12|TRBV18|TRBJ1-1|once
TGTGCCAGCTCACCAGGGGGGGCTGAAGCTTTCTTT
CASSPGGAEAFF
>-|16|TRBV6-6|TRBJ1-2|few
TGTGCCAGCAGGCCTCAGAACGGACAGTTGATCTATGGCTACACCTTC
CASRPQNGQLIYGYTF
>-|17|TRBV3-1/TRBV3-2|TRBJ2-2|-
TGTGCCAGCAGCCAAGTTTCTGGGGGGGCCGACACCGGGGAGCTGTTTTTT
CASSQVSGGADTGELFF